One sample yielded the 32 T cell receptor beta chains listed below, sequenced in a study of T cells in Graves' hyperthyroidism and ophthalmopathy. TCR beta CDR3 regions were amplified from RNA transcripts. RT-PCR in the first round (using the HTBI primer set) targeted the TCR CDR3. Using its own MiXCR run on the multiplex PCR reads, TCRdb lists one record per CDR3 protein. This table has about 660,000 distinct CDR3 sequences, over 40% appearing once. Sample: peripheral blood or thyroid tissue (not recorded which). Receptors originate from an adult man with Graves' disease, either hyperthyroidism or ophthalmopathy (not recorded which).

This clonotype came up many times. The chain couples TRBV12-3 or TRBV12-4 to TRBJ1-1; 8 bases align to TRBD1. Unmatched junction bases numbered 3, after V lost 5 bases and J lost 1 base. This CDR3 is 14 amino acids long. The CDR3 sequence: CASSKTGANTEAFF. CDR3 nucleotides: TGTGCCAGCAGTAAGACAGGGGCGAACACTGAAGCTTTCTTT.

This clonotype has just a few counts. The rearrangement uses TRBV6-1 and TRBJ1-2, with D maybe TRBD1 (5 bases). V was cut by 5 bases and J by 0 bases, with 13 bases left in between. Per the germline V gene, CDR1 is MNHNS and CDR2 is SASEGT. The CDR3 has 15 amino acids. The CDR3 DNA reads as TGTGCCAGCAGTCAGGGCAGCGTGGCTAACTATGGCTACACCTTC. As protein: CASSQGSVANYGYTF.

This sequence joins TRBV20-1 and TRBJ2-7; D might be TRBD1 or TRBD2, each matching 5 bases. With 0 bases removed from V and 6 bases from J, the gap between germline ends came to 15 bases. The CDR3 totals 14 residues. Looked up from germline, CDR1 is DFQATT and CDR2 is SNEGSKA (reference sequence). CDR3 amino acids: CSARDLQGRGEQYF. CDR3 DNA: TGCAGTGCTAGAGACCTGCAGGGACGGGGCGAGCAGTACTTC.

The chain has TRBV7-7 and TRBJ2-6; no definite D call. Trimming took 1 base from V and 6 from J, leaving 7 bases between them. Germline CDR1 SSHAT, CDR2 FNYEAQ (reference sequence). This CDR3 is 14 amino acids long. The CDR3, as DNA: TGTGCCAGCAGCTTAGGTGCACAGGCCAACGTCCTGACTTTC. This gives the protein CASSLGAQANVLTF.

Regarding this clonotype: The junction and the germline gene differ at one end; a read error may be behind it. This rearrangement joins TRBV7-2 to TRBJ2-5; 10 nucleotides line up with TRBD1. Per the germline V gene, CDR1 is SGHTA and CDR2 is FQGNSA. The CDR3 totals 16 residues. CDR3 coding DNA: TGTGCCGGCAGCTTCCCTAGTTGGACAGGGGGAGAGACCCAGTACTTC. Its protein product is CAGSFPSWTGGETQYF.

This clonotype was seen at least ten times. The V gene is TRBV2, the J gene TRBJ1-5; D ambiguous. The CDR3 length is 9 residues. V was shortened by 8 bases and J by 6 bases, with 2 bases between the two germline ends. The germline V gene encodes CDR1 SNHLY and CDR2 FYNNEI. CDR3 region: CASGQPQHF. The CDR3 DNA follows: TGTGCCAGCGGTCAGCCCCAGCATTTT.

This clonotype came up many times. The chain links TRBV7-8 to TRBJ2-7; possibly TRBD1 for D (6 bases). CDR1 and CDR2 (germline): SGHVS, FQNEAQ. V lost 5 bases, J lost 6 bases, and 14 bases lay in between. CDR3 length: 13 amino acids. In DNA form, the CDR3 reads TGTGCCAGCAGCCCCACGGGACAAGGCGAGCAGTACTTC. It encodes CASSPTGQGEQYF.

V and J are TRBV20-1 and TRBJ1-5, with D perhaps matching TRBD1 (6 bases). Germline CDR1 is DFQATT and CDR2 is SNEGSKA (reference sequence). The CDR3 covers 15 residues. The V and J ends lost 6 bases and 1 base respectively, with 16 bases between them. CDR3 nucleotide sequence: TGCAGTGCCAATTACGAAGGACAGAGCAATCAGCCCCAGCATTTT. Amino acids: CSANYEGQSNQPQHF.

This clonotype was picked up one time. J is TRBJ1-5 and V is TRBV6-5; possibly TRBD1 for D (6 bases). Trimming stripped 8 bases from V and 5 bases from J, with 22 bases between. Germline V gene lookup returns CDR1 MNHEY and CDR2 SVGAGI. CDR3 length equals 16 residues. DNA for the CDR3: TGTGCCAGCGGGACGAAACTCAGGGGTTGGGATCAGCCCCAGCATTTT. Encoded protein: CASGTKLRGWDQPQHF.

This clonotype was found many times. The chain carries TRBV2 and TRBJ1-2, with 7 bases that match TRBD1. V lost 5 bases and J lost 7; bases outside the gene matches: 16. CDR1 and CDR2 (germline): SNHLY, FYNNEI. The CDR3 totals 16 residues. The CDR3 DNA is TGTGCCAGCAGTACTCGAGGGGGCGCAAACTCTGGTGGCTACACCTTC. It yields the protein CASSTRGGANSGGYTF.

Of note for this clonotype: An end of the junction does not agree with germline; a read error may underlie this. The V and J genes are TRBV18 and TRBJ1-5, with 7 bases that match TRBD1. CDR1 is KGHSH and CDR2 is LQKENI in the germline V gene. This CDR3 contains 14 residues. CDR3 bases: TGTGCCAGCTCACCCTGGGACAGCACTCAGCCCCAGCATTTT. Encoded protein: CASSPWDSTQPQHF.

This clonotype has more than one count but fewer than ten. The chain joins TRBV6-6 to TRBJ1-1, with D possibly being TRBD1 (6 bases). The V end lost 10 bases, the J end lost 3 bases, and 15 bases lay between the germline ends. Germline V gene lookup returns CDR1 MNHNY and CDR2 SVGAGI (reference sequence). The CDR3 totals 13 residues. The CDR3 is CATHGEGDTEAFF. Written as DNA, the CDR3 is TGTGCCACCCACGGCGAGGGGGACACTGAAGCTTTCTTT.

Comment on this clonotype: Given a much more abundant clone one base away, this may be a read error. The chain has TRBV2 and TRBJ2-2, with D perhaps TRBD1 or TRBD2 (5 bases each). The CDR3 runs to 17 residues. Trimming took off 5 bases at V and 1 base at J, with 17 bases between the two ends. Germline CDR1 SNHLY, CDR2 FYNNEI. For the CDR3, the DNA is TGTGCCAGCAGTACAACCCCGGGACCGGGGAACACCGGGGAGCTGTTTTTT. This encodes CASSTTPGPGNTGELFF.

There are many counts of this clonotype. The J gene is TRBJ2-7, the V gene TRBV7-9, with 8 bases aligning to TRBD1. Germline V gene data show CDR1 as SEHNR and CDR2 as FQNEAQ (reference sequence). J lost 3 bases, V lost 4 bases, and 8 bases had no gene match. This CDR3 has 15 amino acids. In DNA, the CDR3 is TGTGCCAGCAGCTCGACAGGGGTCGCACGCTACGAGCAGTACTTC. This sequence encodes CASSSTGVARYEQYF.

V and J are TRBV7-8 and TRBJ2-7, with D tentatively TRBD2 (7 bases). This CDR3 spans 15 amino acids. CDR1 and CDR2 (germline): SGHVS, FQNEAQ. Trimming took 1 base from V and 3 from J, leaving 13 bases between them. The CDR3 sequence: CASSLEGGTIYEQYF. The DNA of the CDR3 is TGTGCCAGCAGCTTAGAGGGGGGGACAATCTACGAGCAGTACTTC.

This clonotype was seen once. The CDR3 bases are TGTGCCAGCAGCTTAGATGGTCCGTTTGGCTACACCTTC. Translating gives CASSLDGPFGYTF. This sequence joins TRBV11-2 and TRBJ1-2; no clear D gene. V lost 0 bases to trimming and J lost 7 bases, with 9 bases between them. The CDR3 consists of 13 residues. Germline-derived CDR1 and CDR2 are SGHAT and FQNNGV.

In this sample, this clonotype turned up many times. The chain is built from TRBV5-1 and TRBJ2-7, with D perhaps matching TRBD1 (5 bases). Trimming shortened V by 0 bases and J by 3 bases, and 10 bases separated the two germline ends. Germline CDR1 and CDR2: SGHRS and YFSETQ. The CDR3 consists of 14 residues. CDR3 protein: CASSLAQGHYEQYF. Written as DNA, the CDR3 is TGCGCCAGCAGCTTGGCGCAGGGCCACTACGAGCAGTACTTC.

The V gene is TRBV19, the J gene TRBJ2-6, with D perhaps matching TRBD1 (6 bases). The CDR3 sequence is 16 residues long. Trimming left V 3 bases short and J 4 bases short, with 13 bases between. Germline assignment: CDR1 LNHDA and CDR2 SQIVND (reference sequence). The DNA for the CDR3 is TGTGCCAGTAGTATTAGACAGGCCGCAGGGGCCAACGTCCTGACTTTC. This translates into CASSIRQAAGANVLTF. The entire variable domain, with the rest obtained from reference TRBV19 and TRBJ2-6, is as follows: DGGITQSPKYLFRKEGQNVTLSCEQNLNHDAMYWYRQDPGQGLRLIYYSQIVNDFQKGDIAEGYSVSREKKESFPLTVTSAQKNPTAFYLCASSIRQAAGANVLTFGAGSRLTVL.

This clonotype came up many times. The V call is TRBV29-1, the J call TRBJ2-7, with TRBD2 matching 10 bases. The CDR3 consists of 13 residues. Germline V CDR1 and CDR2: SQVTM, ANQGSEA. Trimming at V came to 5 bases and at J to 2 bases, leaving 3 bases not matched to a gene. CDR3 DNA: TGCAGCGTTCTAACTAGCGGGACCTACGAGCAGTACTTC. Its protein is CSVLTSGTYEQYF.

V and J are TRBV2 and TRBJ2-7; TRBD1 matches 9 bases. The CDR3 is 14 amino acids. J lost 5 bases, V lost 8 bases, and 10 bases had no gene match. Germline CDR1 reads SNHLY; CDR2 reads FYNNEI. The CDR3: CASGPGTGKDEQYF. The CDR3 DNA is TGTGCCAGCGGCCCCGGGACAGGGAAGGACGAGCAGTACTTC.

The chain uses TRBV7-9 and TRBJ2-2; D may be TRBD1 or TRBD2 (5 bases each). The CDR3 loop spans 15 amino acids. Trimming removed 5 bases from V and 0 bases from J, with 10 bases in between. Germline V gene lookup returns CDR1 SEHNR and CDR2 FQNEAQ (reference sequence). This CDR3 reads CASSRDLSNTGELFF. CDR3 DNA sequence: TGTGCCAGCAGCCGGGACCTCTCGAACACCGGGGAGCTGTTTTTT.

The chain carries TRBV5-1 and TRBJ2-3; 7 bases are a match to TRBD1. Germline CDR1 and CDR2: SGHRS and YFSETQ. The CDR3 length is 12 residues. J gave up 9 bases and V 7 bases, and 8 bases lay outside the gene matches. The DNA of the CDR3 is TGCGCCAGCGCCCCCGGGACAGCAACGCAGTATTTT. It encodes CASAPGTATQYF.

The chain uses TRBV4-1 and TRBJ1-4, with 7 nucleotides matching TRBD1. This CDR3 is 13 amino acids long. Germline values: CDR1 MGHRA, CDR2 YSYEKL. The ends lost 3 bases at V and 6 bases at J; junction bases unmatched: 1. CDR3 bases: TGCGCCAGCAGCCATACAGGGGATGAAAAACTGTTTTTT. Residues: CASSHTGDEKLFF.

The chain couples TRBV12-3 or TRBV12-4 to TRBJ2-7; no clear D. V lost 6 bases and J lost 3, with 18 bases in between. The CDR3 has 15 residues. CDR3 amino acids: CASSLPGLDGYEQYF. The CDR3 DNA reads TGTGCCAGCAGCTTACCCGGGTTAGATGGCTACGAGCAGTACTTC.

The V gene is TRBV10-3, the J gene TRBJ1-5; D gene unclear. The CDR3 is 14 residues long. Trimming shortened V by 10 bases and J by 0 bases, and 13 bases separated the two germline ends. From germline, CDR1 is ENHRY and CDR2 SYGVKD. CDR3 nucleotide sequence: TGTGCCAGCACACCGACAAGTAGCAATCAGCCCCAGCATTTT. This translates into CASTPTSSNQPQHF.

The sample holds a few counts of this clonotype. The chain couples TRBV29-1 to TRBJ2-7, with 12 nucleotides matching TRBD1. CDR3 size: 17 residues. Losses at the gene ends were 6 bases for V and 7 bases for J; bases not matched to a gene: 19. Germline loops: CDR1 SQVTM, CDR2 ANQGSEA. CDR3 residues: CSVWDRGRSAGGLEQYF. DNA for the CDR3: TGCAGCGTGTGGGACAGGGGGCGCTCAGCGGGAGGCTTGGAGCAGTACTTC.

V usage is TRBV20-1 and J usage is TRBJ2-6; 10 bases line up with TRBD1. The length of the CDR3 is 17 residues. Germline values: CDR1 DFQATT, CDR2 SNEGSKA (reference sequence). Trimming cost V 2 bases and J 2 bases; bases outside gene matches: 6. CDR3 amino acids: CSARPGTGEPGANVLTF. DNA for the CDR3: TGCAGTGCTAGACCCGGGACAGGGGAACCTGGGGCCAACGTCCTGACTTTC.

This sequence joins TRBV10-3 and TRBJ1-5, with no clear D. Germline V CDR1 and CDR2: ENHRY, SYGVKD. The germline V and J ends were trimmed by 2 bases and 7 bases, with 9 bases remaining between them. This CDR3 is built from 13 residues. The CDR3 region has the DNA TGTGCCATCAGTGAGGGACCCGGACAGCCCCAGCATTTT. Protein: CAISEGPGQPQHF.

As regards this clonotype: This may arise from a read error, as a much more abundant clone is one base away. The gene calls are TRBV29-1 and TRBJ1-5; maybe TRBD1 (5 bases). The germline V gene has CDR1 SQVTM and CDR2 ANQGSEA. The CDR3 extends over 12 amino acids. This chain's CDR3 is CSAEDPGRPQHF. In nucleotides, the CDR3 is TGCAGCGCTGAAGATCCGGGACGGCCCCAGCATTTT.

At least ten counts were recorded for this clonotype. The chain links TRBV12-3 or TRBV12-4 to TRBJ1-2; no clear D. This CDR3 has 10 residues. The germline V and J ends were trimmed by 8 bases and 4 bases, with 5 bases remaining between them. DNA for the CDR3: TGTGCCAGCTCCCGCTATGGCTACACCTTC. It is translated as CASSRYGYTF.

This clonotype was detected many times. This chain connects TRBV2 to TRBJ2-7, with 8 bases that match TRBD1. The CDR3 runs 13 residues. Germline CDR1 and CDR2: SNHLY and FYNNEI. Unmatched junction bases numbered 3, after V lost 2 bases and J lost 6 bases. The CDR3 protein is CASSEQGAGEQYF. Here the CDR3 DNA reads TGTGCCAGCAGTGAACAGGGGGCGGGCGAGCAGTACTTC.

This chain uses TRBV10-3 with TRBJ1-1; a possible D gene is TRBD1 (5 bases). Germline V gene lookup returns CDR1 ENHRY and CDR2 SYGVKD. Trimming took 10 bases from V and 3 from J, leaving 12 bases between them. The CDR3 runs to 12 residues. The CDR3 loop is CASTGGYTEAFF. CDR3 coding DNA: TGTGCCAGCACTGGGGGATACACTGAAGCTTTCTTT.